These 26 T cell receptor beta chains were all obtained from the same sample, sequenced in a study of cytomegalovirus exposure and HLA in healthy donors. This PCR relied on a set of 60 Vbeta primers and 13 Jbeta primers. Clones were read by immunoSEQ multiplex PCR, and TCRdb kept only the in-frame ones, dropping some. In the table there are under 200,000 clones, roughly 80% of which are singletons. The sequenced sample was PBMCs. These TCRs come from a male donor in good health and CMV-seronegative.

V usage is TRBV6-5 and J usage is TRBJ2-2; 10 bases fit TRBD2. J was trimmed by 4 bases and V by 2 bases; bases with no gene match: 4. The CDR3 sequence is 16 residues long. Germline CDR1 MNHEY, CDR2 SVGAGI. CDR3 amino acids: CASSYERGGPTGELFF. The DNA for the CDR3 is TGTGCCAGCAGTTACGAGCGGGGGGGCCCCACCGGGGAGCTGTTTTTT.

V is TRBV4-2 and J is TRBJ2-2, with 9 bases matching TRBD2. The CDR3 totals 18 residues. V lost 2 bases, J lost 1 base, and 8 bases stayed unmatched. Germline-derived CDR1 and CDR2 are LGHNA and YNFKEQ. The CDR3 bases are TGTGCCAGCAGCCAATACTACTTGACTAGCGGGAACACCGGGGAGCTGTTTTTT. Translating gives CASSQYYLTSGNTGELFF.

J is TRBJ1-2 and V is TRBV19; 10 nucleotides agree with TRBD1. The ends lost 6 bases at V and 3 bases at J; junction bases unmatched: 7. The germline V gene encodes CDR1 LNHDA and CDR2 SQIVND (reference sequence). This CDR3 is built from 15 residues. The CDR3 loop is CASRATGGDHYGYTF. The CDR3 coding sequence is TGTGCCAGTAGGGCGACAGGGGGCGACCACTATGGCTACACCTTC.

V usage is TRBV10-2 and J usage is TRBJ1-5, with 7 bases fitting TRBD1. V lost 7 bases to trimming and J lost 0 bases; unmatched junction nucleotides: 6. From germline, CDR1 is WSHSY and CDR2 SAAADI. The CDR3 runs to 15 residues. CDR3 DNA sequence: TGCGCCAGCAAGGGGGCAGGGGGTAGCAATCAGCCCCAGCATTTT. Translating gives CASKGAGGSNQPQHF.

The rearrangement links TRBV10-2 to TRBJ2-7; 8 bases fit TRBD1. This CDR3 region has 16 residues. Germline assignment: CDR1 WSHSY and CDR2 SAAADI. V was pared by 2 bases and J by 3 bases, with 9 bases of the junction left unmatched. CDR3 nucleotide sequence: TGCGCCAGCAGTGAGGGAAGGACAGGGCCTATCTACGAGCAGTACTTC. Translated, it gives CASSEGRTGPIYEQYF.

V and J are TRBV5-1 and TRBJ2-7; TRBD1 is a possible D gene (6 bases). Trimming removed 2 bases from V and 4 bases from J, with 13 bases in between. CDR3 size: 14 residues. CDR1 is SGHRS, CDR2 YFSETQ, per germline. The CDR3: CASSLQGFRYEQYF. The CDR3 bases are TGCGCCAGCAGCTTACAGGGATTTCGATACGAGCAGTACTTC.

The rearrangement uses TRBV2 and TRBJ2-7, with 10 bases aligning to TRBD1. The J segment lost 5 bases and the V segment lost 7 bases, leaving 11 bases of the junction unmatched. The CDR3 length is 15 residues. The germline gives CDR1 SNHLY, CDR2 FYNNEI. The CDR3 sequence: CASKLPGQGYNEQYF. The CDR3 region has the DNA TGTGCCAGCAAACTCCCGGGACAGGGGTACAACGAGCAGTACTTC.

V and J are TRBV6-5 and TRBJ1-1; D is possibly TRBD1 (5 bases). The V end was cut by 0 bases, the J end by 2 bases, with 13 bases between. The CDR3 has 16 amino acids. Germline V lookup: CDR1 MNHEY, CDR2 SVGAGI. CDR3 sequence: CASSYSRRGDNTEAFF. The DNA of the CDR3 is TGTGCCAGCAGTTACTCGCGGCGGGGGGACAACACTGAAGCTTTCTTT.

The chain has TRBV19 and TRBJ2-1; 9 bases line up with TRBD1. Germline assignment: CDR1 LNHDA and CDR2 SQIVND (reference sequence). Trimming took 1 base from V and 4 from J; bases not matched to a gene: 5. The length of the CDR3 is 16 residues. The CDR3 coding sequence is TGTGCCAGTAGTATAGGGACAGGGGTCACATACAATGAGCAGTTCTTC. Translating it yields CASSIGTGVTYNEQFF.

The chain has TRBV6-5 and TRBJ2-1, with D unclear. V was cut by 2 bases and J by 1 base, with 6 bases left in between. The CDR3 extends over 14 amino acids. The germline V gene encodes CDR1 MNHEY and CDR2 SVGAGI. The DNA of the CDR3 is TGTGCCAGCAGTTACAAGAGGTCCTACAATGAGCAGTTCTTC. Translation: CASSYKRSYNEQFF.

V usage is TRBV19 and J usage is TRBJ2-1; 11 bases line up with TRBD1. Germline V gene lookup returns CDR1 LNHDA and CDR2 SQIVND (reference sequence). V gave up 4 bases and J gave up 4 bases; unmatched junction bases: 6. This CDR3 has 16 amino acids. CDR3 coding DNA: TGTGCCAGTAGTAGGACAGGGGGCAATTTTTACAATGAGCAGTTCTTC. Translated: CASSRTGGNFYNEQFF.

V is TRBV19 and J is TRBJ2-3, with a weak D call TRBD1 (5 bases). V was pared by 3 bases and J by 1 base, with 5 bases between. In germline, CDR1 is LNHDA, CDR2 SQIVND (reference sequence). The CDR3 has 13 residues. The CDR3 bases are TGTGCCAGTAGTATGGGGCGCACAGATACGCAGTATTTT. Translation gives CASSMGRTDTQYF.

The V call is TRBV10-3, the J call TRBJ2-1; 9 bases align to TRBD2. The germline CDR1 and CDR2 sequences are ENHRY and SYGVKD. Losses at the gene ends were 0 bases for V and 5 bases for J; bases not matched to a gene: 5. The CDR3 has 16 amino acids. CDR3 amino acids: CAISESQRGDNNEQFF. CDR3 DNA sequence: TGTGCCATCAGTGAGTCCCAGCGGGGGGATAACAATGAGCAGTTCTTC.

The rearrangement links TRBV27 to TRBJ2-2, with a tentative D call TRBD1 (6 bases). The germline V and J ends were trimmed by 5 bases and 4 bases, with 11 bases remaining between them. The CDR3 is made up of 14 amino acids. CDR1 and CDR2 (germline): MNHEY, SMNVEV (reference sequence). CDR3 residues: CASSPGQTTGELFF. The CDR3 DNA sequence: TGTGCCAGCAGTCCCGGACAGACCACCGGGGAGCTGTTTTTT.

This clone has just one count. The chain combines TRBV6-5 with TRBJ2-1; 9 bases match TRBD1. The CDR3 runs to 15 residues. Losses at the gene ends were 5 bases for V and 5 bases for J; bases not matched to a gene: 7. Germline CDR1 is MNHEY and CDR2 is SVGAGI. The CDR3 reads CASSTGQGRDNEQFF. The CDR3 DNA is TGTGCCAGCAGTACGGGACAGGGAAGGGACAATGAGCAGTTCTTC.

This clone was seen only a few times. The rearrangement uses TRBV27 and TRBJ2-7, with D possibly TRBD1 on 6 matching bases. Trimming left V 4 bases short and J 3 bases short, with 13 bases between. Germline CDR1 is MNHEY and CDR2 is SMNVEV (reference sequence). The CDR3 runs 14 residues. The CDR3 DNA is TGTGCCAGCAGTTCCCGGGACACTCTCTACGAGCAGTACTTC. As protein: CASSSRDTLYEQYF.

The chain is built from TRBV10-2 and TRBJ2-2; 14 bases are shared with TRBD2. Germline lookup yields CDR1 WSHSY and CDR2 SAAADI. The CDR3 consists of 15 residues. The trim removed 10 bases at V and 6 bases at J, leaving 7 bases unmatched. The CDR3 is CAIGLAGGYAGELFF. For the CDR3, the DNA is TGCGCCATCGGACTAGCGGGGGGTTATGCCGGGGAGCTGTTTTTT.

This clone was found once. The rearrangement joins TRBV27 to TRBJ2-7; 10 bases match TRBD1. This CDR3 has 14 amino acids. Germline V gene data show CDR1 as MNHEY and CDR2 as SMNVEV (reference sequence). With 5 bases clipped from V and 2 bases from J, the junction kept 3 bases outside the gene matches. The CDR3 loop reads CASSAGQGTYEQYF. For the CDR3, the DNA is TGTGCCAGCAGTGCGGGACAGGGGACCTACGAGCAGTACTTC.

The chain recombines TRBV7-2 with TRBJ1-1; D is undetermined. The length of the CDR3 is 13 residues. From germline, CDR1 is SGHTA and CDR2 FQGNSA. V was clipped by 5 bases and J by 4 bases, with 11 bases between them. Here the CDR3 DNA reads TGTGCCAGCAGCCCCCTTCGGGGCACTGAAGCTTTCTTT. This codes for CASSPLRGTEAFF.

The chain is built from TRBV7-2 and TRBJ2-2, with no clear D. The V gene lost 2 bases and the J gene lost 1 base, with 5 bases spanning the gap. Germline V CDR1 and CDR2: SGHTA, FQGNSA. There are 14 residues in the CDR3. CDR3 region: CASSLTVNTGELFF. CDR3 in DNA: TGTGCCAGCAGCTTAACTGTGAACACCGGGGAGCTGTTTTTT.

The rearrangement links TRBV5-1 to TRBJ1-2; 7 bases agree with TRBD1. J was trimmed by 2 bases and V by 7 bases; bases with no gene match: 5. The CDR3 runs to 13 residues. From germline, CDR1 is SGHRS and CDR2 YFSETQ. The CDR3 loop reads CASGRDSNYGYTF. In DNA, the CDR3 is TGCGCCAGCGGCCGGGACAGCAACTATGGCTACACCTTC. Filled out from reference TRBV5-1 and TRBJ1-2, the complete variable domain reads KAGVTQTPRYLIKTRGQQVTLSCSPISGHRSVSWYQQTPGQGLQFLFEYFSETQRNKGNFPGRFSGRQFSNSRSEMNVSTLELGDSALYLCASGRDSNYGYTFGSGTRLTVV.

V usage is TRBV19 and J usage is TRBJ2-1; D perhaps matches TRBD1 (5 bases). This CDR3 is 13 amino acids long. The ends were cut back, 3 bases at V and 6 bases at J, with 9 bases in the middle. The germline gives CDR1 LNHDA, CDR2 SQIVND (reference sequence). CDR3 DNA sequence: TGTGCCAGTAGTATTATCACAGGCAATGAGCAGTTCTTC. Protein sequence: CASSIITGNEQFF. Filled out from reference TRBV19 and TRBJ2-1, the complete variable domain reads DGGITQSPKYLFRKEGQNVTLSCEQNLNHDAMYWYRQDPGQGLRLIYYSQIVNDFQKGDIAEGYSVSREKKESFPLTVTSAQKNPTAFYLCASSIITGNEQFFGPGTRLTVL.

CDR3 sequence: CASSIVQGARSNQPQHF. The CDR3 nucleotides read TGTGCCAGTAGTATAGTACAGGGGGCGAGAAGCAATCAGCCCCAGCATTTT. The V call is TRBV19, the J call TRBJ1-5, with 9 bases matching TRBD1. V trimming: 1 base; J trimming: 1 base; junction bases outside the gene matches: 5. The length of the CDR3 is 17 residues. CDR1 is LNHDA and CDR2 is SQIVND in the germline V gene (reference sequence).

In this sample, this clone turned up a few times. The V and J genes are TRBV7-2 and TRBJ2-7, with TRBD1 matching 7 bases. This CDR3 has 15 residues. Trimming cost V 3 bases and J 5 bases; bases outside gene matches: 10. CDR1 and CDR2 from the germline V gene are SGHTA and FQGNSA. The chain's CDR3 is CASSFVTGLYNEQYF. The CDR3 DNA reads as TGTGCCAGCAGCTTCGTGACAGGGCTCTACAACGAGCAGTACTTC.

CDR3 sequence: CASRTDREVGELFF. The DNA for the CDR3 is TGCGCCAGCAGGACCGACAGGGAGGTCGGGGAGCTGTTTTTT. This chain links TRBV4-1 with TRBJ2-2, with a possible D match to TRBD1 (7 bases). The CDR3 covers 14 residues. V lost 6 bases and J lost 7, with 15 bases in between. Germline V gene sequence: CDR1 MGHRA, CDR2 YSYEKL.

In this sample, this clone turned up a few times. V and J are TRBV7-2 and TRBJ1-1; weak D call: TRBD1 (6 bases). There are 14 residues in the CDR3. V was cut by 5 bases and J by 11 bases, with 21 bases left in between. The germline gives CDR1 SGHTA, CDR2 FQGNSA. Written as DNA, the CDR3 is TGTGCCAGCAGCCGAACCGGGACACCGGGGGGTGCTTTCTTT. The encoded protein is CASSRTGTPGGAFF.